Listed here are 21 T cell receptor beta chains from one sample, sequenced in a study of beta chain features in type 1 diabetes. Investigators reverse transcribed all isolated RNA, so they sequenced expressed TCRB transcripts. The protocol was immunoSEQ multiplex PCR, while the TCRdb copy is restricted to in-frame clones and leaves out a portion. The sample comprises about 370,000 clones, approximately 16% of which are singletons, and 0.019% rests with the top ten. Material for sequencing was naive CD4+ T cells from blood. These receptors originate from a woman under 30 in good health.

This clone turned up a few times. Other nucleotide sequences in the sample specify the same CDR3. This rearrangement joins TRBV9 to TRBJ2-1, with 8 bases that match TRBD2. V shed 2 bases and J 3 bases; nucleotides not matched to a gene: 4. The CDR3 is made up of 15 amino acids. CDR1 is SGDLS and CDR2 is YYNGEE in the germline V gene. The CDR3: CASSVAAGGYNEQFF. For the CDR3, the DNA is TGTGCCAGCAGCGTTGCGGCGGGAGGCTACAATGAGCAGTTCTTC.

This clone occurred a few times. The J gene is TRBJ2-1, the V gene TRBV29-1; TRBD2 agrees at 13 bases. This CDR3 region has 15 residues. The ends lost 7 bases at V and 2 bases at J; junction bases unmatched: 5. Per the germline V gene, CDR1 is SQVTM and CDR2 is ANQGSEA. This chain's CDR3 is CSAPGLAGPYNEQFF. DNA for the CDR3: TGCAGCGCCCCGGGACTAGCGGGGCCCTACAATGAGCAGTTCTTC.

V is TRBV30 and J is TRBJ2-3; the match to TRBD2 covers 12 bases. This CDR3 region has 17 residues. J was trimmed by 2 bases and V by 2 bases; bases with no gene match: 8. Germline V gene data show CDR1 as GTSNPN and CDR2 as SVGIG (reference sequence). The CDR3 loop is CAWSTFGLAGPTDTQYF. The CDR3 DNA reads TGTGCCTGGAGTACTTTCGGACTAGCGGGACCCACAGATACGCAGTATTTT. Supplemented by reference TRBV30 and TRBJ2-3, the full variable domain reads SQTIHQWPATLVQPVGSPLSLECTVEGTSNPNLYWYRQAAGRGLQLLFYSVGIGQISSEVPQNLSASRPQDRQFILSSKKLLLSDSGFYLCAWSTFGLAGPTDTQYFGPGTRLTVL.

Here the CDR3 reads CASSPRTGTQPQHF. The DNA for the CDR3 is TGTGCCAGCAGTCCAAGGACAGGGACGCAGCCCCAGCATTTT. The chain combines TRBV27 with TRBJ1-5, with 8 bases lining up with TRBD1. Germline assignment: CDR1 MNHEY and CDR2 SMNVEV (reference sequence). CDR3 size: 14 residues. Trimming removed 5 bases from V and 7 bases from J; junction bases left unmatched: 7.

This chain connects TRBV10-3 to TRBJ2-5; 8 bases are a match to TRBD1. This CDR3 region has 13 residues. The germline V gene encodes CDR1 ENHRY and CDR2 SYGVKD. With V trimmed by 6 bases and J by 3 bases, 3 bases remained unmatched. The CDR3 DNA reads TGTGCCATCAGCAAGACAGGGGAAGAGACCCAGTACTTC. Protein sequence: CAISKTGEETQYF.

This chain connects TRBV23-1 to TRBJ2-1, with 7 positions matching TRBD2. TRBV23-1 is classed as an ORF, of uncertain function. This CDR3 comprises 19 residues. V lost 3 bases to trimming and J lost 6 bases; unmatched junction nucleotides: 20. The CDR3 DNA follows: TGCGCCAGCAGTCAGTTCCTTACTGAGGAGCGGGACGGGCCCAATGAGCAGTTCTTC. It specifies CASSQFLTEERDGPNEQFF.

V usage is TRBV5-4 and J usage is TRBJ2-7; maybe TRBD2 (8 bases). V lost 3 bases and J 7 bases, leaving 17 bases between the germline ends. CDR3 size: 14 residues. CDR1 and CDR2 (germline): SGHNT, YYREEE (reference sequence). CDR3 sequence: CASSSGGTVKEQYF. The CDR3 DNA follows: TGTGCCAGCAGCTCGGGAGGGACAGTTAAGGAGCAGTACTTC.

The CDR3 DNA reads TGTGCCAGCAGACGGACTAGCGGGGTCCACGAGCAGTACTTC. It is translated as CASRRTSGVHEQYF. The chain has TRBV7-2 and TRBJ2-7; 12 bases are a match to TRBD2. The germline CDR1 and CDR2 sequences are SGHTA and FQGNSA. V dropped 6 bases and J dropped 5; count of bases not matched to a gene: 5. The CDR3 spans 14 residues.

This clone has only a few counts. CDR3 DNA sequence: TGTGCCAGCGCCACAGGGGGACCTTCCTACGAGCAGTACTTC. Protein product: CASATGGPSYEQYF. This chain joins TRBV6-1 and TRBJ2-7, with 8 bases aligning to TRBD1. Unmatched junction bases numbered 7, after V lost 8 bases and J lost 1 base. CDR1 and CDR2 from the germline V gene are MNHNS and SASEGT. This CDR3 region has 14 residues.

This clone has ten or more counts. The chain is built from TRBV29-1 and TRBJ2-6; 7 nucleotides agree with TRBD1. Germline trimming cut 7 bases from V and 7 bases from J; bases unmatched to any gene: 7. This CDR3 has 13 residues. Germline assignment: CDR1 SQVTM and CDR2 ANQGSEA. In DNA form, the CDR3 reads TGCAGCGCCGTCGAGGGGGCAGCCAACGTCCTGACTTTC. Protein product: CSAVEGAANVLTF.

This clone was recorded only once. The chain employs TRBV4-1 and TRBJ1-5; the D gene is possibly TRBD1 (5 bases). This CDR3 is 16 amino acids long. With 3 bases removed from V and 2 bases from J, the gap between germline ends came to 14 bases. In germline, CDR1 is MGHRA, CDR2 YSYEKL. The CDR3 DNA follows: TGCGCCAGCAGCCAGGTAAGGGGTCTAGGCAATCAGCCCCAGCATTTT. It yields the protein CASSQVRGLGNQPQHF.

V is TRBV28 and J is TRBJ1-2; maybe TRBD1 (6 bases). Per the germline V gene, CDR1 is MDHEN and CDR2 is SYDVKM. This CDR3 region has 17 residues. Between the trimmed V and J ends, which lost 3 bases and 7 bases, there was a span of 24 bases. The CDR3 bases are TGTGCCAGCAGTTTCTATCCGGGCGGGGGGCTCAAAGGTGGCTACACCTTC. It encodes CASSFYPGGGLKGGYTF.

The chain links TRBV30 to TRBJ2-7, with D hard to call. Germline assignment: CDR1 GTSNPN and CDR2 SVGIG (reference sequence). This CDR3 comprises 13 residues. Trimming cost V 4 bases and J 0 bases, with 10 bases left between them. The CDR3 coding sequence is TGTGCCTGGAACCGGGTGGGCTCCTACGAGCAGTACTTC. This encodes CAWNRVGSYEQYF.

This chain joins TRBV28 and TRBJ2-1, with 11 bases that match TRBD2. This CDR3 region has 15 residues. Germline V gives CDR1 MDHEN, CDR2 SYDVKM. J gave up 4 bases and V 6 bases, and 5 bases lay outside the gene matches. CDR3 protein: CASSVAGGLYNEQFF. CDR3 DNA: TGTGCCAGCAGCGTAGCGGGAGGGCTATACAATGAGCAGTTCTTC.

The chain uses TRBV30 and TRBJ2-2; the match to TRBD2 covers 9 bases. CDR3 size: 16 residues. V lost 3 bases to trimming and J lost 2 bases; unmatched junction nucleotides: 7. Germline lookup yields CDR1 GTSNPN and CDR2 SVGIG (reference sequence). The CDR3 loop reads CAWRGLAGVNTGELFF. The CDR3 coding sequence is TGTGCCTGGAGAGGGTTAGCGGGAGTCAACACCGGGGAGCTGTTTTTT.

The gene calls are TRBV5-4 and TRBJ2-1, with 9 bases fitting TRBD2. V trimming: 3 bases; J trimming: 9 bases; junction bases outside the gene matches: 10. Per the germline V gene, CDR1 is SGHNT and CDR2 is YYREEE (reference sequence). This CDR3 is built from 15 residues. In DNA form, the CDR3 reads TGTGCCAGCAGCTCCCTAGCGGGGAGGGTTAGTGAGCAGTTCTTC. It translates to CASSSLAGRVSEQFF.

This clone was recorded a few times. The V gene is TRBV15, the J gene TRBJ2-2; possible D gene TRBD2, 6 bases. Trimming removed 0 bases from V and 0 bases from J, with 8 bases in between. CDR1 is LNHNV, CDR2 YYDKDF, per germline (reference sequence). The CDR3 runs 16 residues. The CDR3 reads CATSRELAANTGELFF. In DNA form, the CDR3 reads TGTGCCACCAGCAGAGAACTAGCTGCGAACACCGGGGAGCTGTTTTTT. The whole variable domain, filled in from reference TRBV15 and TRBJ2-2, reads DAMVIQNPRYQVTQFGKPVTLSCSQTLNHNVMYWYQQKSSQAPKLLFHYYDKDFNNEADTPDNFQSRRPNTSFCFLDIRSPGLGDTAMYLCATSRELAANTGELFFGEGSRLTVL.

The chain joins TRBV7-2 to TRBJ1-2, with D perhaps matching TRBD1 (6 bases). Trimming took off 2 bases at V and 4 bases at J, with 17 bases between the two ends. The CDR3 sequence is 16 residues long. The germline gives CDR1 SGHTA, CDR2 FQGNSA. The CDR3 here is CASSLRESMGAYGYTF. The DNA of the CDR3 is TGTGCCAGCAGCTTACGGGAATCAATGGGGGCCTATGGCTACACCTTC.

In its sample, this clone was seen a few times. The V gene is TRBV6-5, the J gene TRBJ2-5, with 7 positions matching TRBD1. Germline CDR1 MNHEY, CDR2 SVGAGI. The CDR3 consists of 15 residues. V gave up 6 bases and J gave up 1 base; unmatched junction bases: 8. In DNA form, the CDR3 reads TGTGCCAGCAGACCCGCGACAGGGCCCCAAGAGACCCAGTACTTC. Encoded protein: CASRPATGPQETQYF.

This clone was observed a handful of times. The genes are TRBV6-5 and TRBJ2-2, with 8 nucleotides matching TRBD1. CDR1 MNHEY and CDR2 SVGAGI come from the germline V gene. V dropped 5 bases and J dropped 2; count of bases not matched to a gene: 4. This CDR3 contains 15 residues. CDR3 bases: TGTGCCAGCAGTGCCGACAGGGGTAACACCGGGGAGCTGTTTTTT. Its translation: CASSADRGNTGELFF.

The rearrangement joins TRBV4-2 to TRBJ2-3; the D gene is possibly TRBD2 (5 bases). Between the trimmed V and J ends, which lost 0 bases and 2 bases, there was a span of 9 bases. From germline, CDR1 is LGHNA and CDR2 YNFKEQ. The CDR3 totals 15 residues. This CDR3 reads CASSQEWRVTDTQYF. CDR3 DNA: TGTGCCAGCAGCCAAGAGTGGCGGGTCACAGATACGCAGTATTTT.